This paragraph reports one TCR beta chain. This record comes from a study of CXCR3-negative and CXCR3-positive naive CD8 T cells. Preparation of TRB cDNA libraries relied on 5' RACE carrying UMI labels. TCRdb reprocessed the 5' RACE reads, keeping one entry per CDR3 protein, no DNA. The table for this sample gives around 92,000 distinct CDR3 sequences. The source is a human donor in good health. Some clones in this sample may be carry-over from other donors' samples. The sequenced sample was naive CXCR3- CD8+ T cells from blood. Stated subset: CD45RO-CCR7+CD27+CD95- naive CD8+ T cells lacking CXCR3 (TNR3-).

The CDR3 sequence is CSARGDTRQGSETEAFF. The gene calls are TRBV20-1 and TRBJ1-1; the D gene TCRdb calls, TRBD1, cannot be checked with no DNA. The CDR3 covers 17 residues. Germline CDR1 is DFQATT and CDR2 is SNEGSKA (reference sequence).